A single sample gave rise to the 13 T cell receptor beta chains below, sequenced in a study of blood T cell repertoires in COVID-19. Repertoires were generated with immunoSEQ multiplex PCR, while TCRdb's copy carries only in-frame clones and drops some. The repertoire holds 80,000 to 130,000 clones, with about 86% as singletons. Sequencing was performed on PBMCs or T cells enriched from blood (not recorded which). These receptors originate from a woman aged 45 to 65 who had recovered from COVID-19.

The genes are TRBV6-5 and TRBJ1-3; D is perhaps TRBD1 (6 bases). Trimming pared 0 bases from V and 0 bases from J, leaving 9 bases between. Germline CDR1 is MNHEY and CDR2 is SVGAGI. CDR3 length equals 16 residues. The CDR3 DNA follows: TGTGCCAGCAGTTACTCGGGGGCCAACTCTGGAAACACCATATATTTT. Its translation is CASSYSGANSGNTIYF.

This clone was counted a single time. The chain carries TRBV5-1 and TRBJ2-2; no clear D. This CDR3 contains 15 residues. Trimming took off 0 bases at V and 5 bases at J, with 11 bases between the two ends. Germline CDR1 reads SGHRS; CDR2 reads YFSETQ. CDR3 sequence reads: CASSLVTGLTGELFF. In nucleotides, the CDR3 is TGCGCCAGCAGCTTGGTAACGGGTTTAACCGGGGAGCTGTTTTTT.

The CDR3 DNA reads TGTGCCAGCAGCGTAGCGGGACAATTCACAGATACGCAGTATTTT. Amino acid sequence: CASSVAGQFTDTQYF. The chain combines TRBV9 with TRBJ2-3; the D gene is possibly TRBD1 (6 bases). CDR1 is SGDLS and CDR2 is YYNGEE in the germline V gene. V dropped 0 bases and J dropped 2 bases, with 10 bases sitting between them. The CDR3 covers 15 residues.

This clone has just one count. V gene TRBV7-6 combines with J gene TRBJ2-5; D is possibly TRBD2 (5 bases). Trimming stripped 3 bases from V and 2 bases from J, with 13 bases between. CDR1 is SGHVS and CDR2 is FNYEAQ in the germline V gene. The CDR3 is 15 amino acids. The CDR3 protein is CASSFFTAVQETQYF. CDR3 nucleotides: TGTGCCAGCAGCTTCTTTACAGCGGTACAAGAGACCCAGTACTTC.

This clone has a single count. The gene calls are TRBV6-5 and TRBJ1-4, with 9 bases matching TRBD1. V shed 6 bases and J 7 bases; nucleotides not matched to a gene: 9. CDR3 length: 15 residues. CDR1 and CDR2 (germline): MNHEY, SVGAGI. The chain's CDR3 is CASSRDRAGGEKLFF. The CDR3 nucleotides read TGTGCCAGCAGCCGGGACAGGGCGGGGGGTGAAAAACTGTTTTTT.

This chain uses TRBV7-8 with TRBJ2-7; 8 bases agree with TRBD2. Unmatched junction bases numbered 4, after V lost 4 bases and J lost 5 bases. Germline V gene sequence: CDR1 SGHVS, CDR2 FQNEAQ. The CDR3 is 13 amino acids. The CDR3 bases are TGTGCCAGCAGCTCTGGACTAGCCCACGAGCAGTACTTC. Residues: CASSSGLAHEQYF.

The CDR3 nucleotides read TGCGCCAGCAGCCGACCAGAGCGGGGGGCCAACAATGAGCAGTTCTTC. It encodes CASSRPERGANNEQFF. The rearrangement links TRBV4-1 to TRBJ2-1; TRBD2 matches 9 bases. With 4 bases clipped from V and 5 bases from J, the junction kept 9 bases outside the gene matches. Germline V gives CDR1 MGHRA, CDR2 YSYEKL. This CDR3 is built from 16 residues.

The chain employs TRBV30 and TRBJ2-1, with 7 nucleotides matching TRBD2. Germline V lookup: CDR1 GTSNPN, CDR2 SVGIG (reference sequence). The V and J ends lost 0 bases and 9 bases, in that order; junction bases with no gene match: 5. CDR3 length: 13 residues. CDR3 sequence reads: CAWSVKAGSEQFF. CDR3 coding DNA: TGTGCCTGGAGTGTAAAAGCGGGAAGTGAGCAGTTCTTC. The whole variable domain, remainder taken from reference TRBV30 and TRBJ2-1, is SQTIHQWPATLVQPVGSPLSLECTVEGTSNPNLYWYRQAAGRGLQLLFYSVGIGQISSEVPQNLSASRPQDRQFILSSKKLLLSDSGFYLCAWSVKAGSEQFFGPGTRLTVL.

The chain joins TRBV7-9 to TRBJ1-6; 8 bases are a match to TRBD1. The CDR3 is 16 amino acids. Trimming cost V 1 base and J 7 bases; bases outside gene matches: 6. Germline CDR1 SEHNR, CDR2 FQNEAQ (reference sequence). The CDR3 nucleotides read TGTGCCAGCAGCTTAGAGGCAGGGGGCGAAAATTCACCCCTCCACTTT. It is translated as CASSLEAGGENSPLHF.

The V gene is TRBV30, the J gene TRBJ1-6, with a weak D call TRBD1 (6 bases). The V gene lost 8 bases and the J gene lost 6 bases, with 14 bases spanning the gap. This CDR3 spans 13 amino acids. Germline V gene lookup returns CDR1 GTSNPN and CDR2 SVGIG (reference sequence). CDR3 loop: CARATGFNSPLHF. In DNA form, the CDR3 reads TGTGCCCGGGCCACAGGGTTTAATTCACCCCTCCACTTT.

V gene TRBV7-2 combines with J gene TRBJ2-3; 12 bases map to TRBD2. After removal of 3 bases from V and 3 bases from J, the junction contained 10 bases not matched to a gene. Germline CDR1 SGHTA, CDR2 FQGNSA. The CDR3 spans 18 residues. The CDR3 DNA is TGTGCCAGCAGCTTCGGGGCTAGCGGGGGGGCCAGGACAGATACGCAGTATTTT. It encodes CASSFGASGGARTDTQYF.

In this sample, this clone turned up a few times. The CDR3 region is CASSLAGGIYSPLHF. CDR3 sequence (DNA): TGTGCCAGCAGCTTAGCGGGAGGGATTTATTCACCCCTCCACTTT. V is TRBV7-8 and J is TRBJ1-6; the D is unclear. The germline V gene has CDR1 SGHVS and CDR2 FQNEAQ. The CDR3 covers 15 residues. Between the trimmed V and J ends, which lost 0 bases and 8 bases, there was a span of 11 bases. Full variable domain (rest looked up from reference TRBV7-8 and TRBJ1-6): GAGVSQSPRYKVAKRGQDVALRCDPISGHVSLFWYQQALGQGPEFLTYFQNEAQLDKSGLPSDRFFAERPEGSVSTLKIQRTQQEDSAVYLCASSLAGGIYSPLHFGNGTRLTVT.

The CDR3 DNA follows: TGTGCCATCAGTGACCCCGGACTTCTTGACATTCAGTACTTC. It specifies CAISDPGLLDIQYF. The chain uses TRBV10-3 and TRBJ2-4; D is possibly TRBD2 (5 bases). Trimming pared 3 bases from V and 8 bases from J, leaving 14 bases between. Germline CDR1 and CDR2: ENHRY and SYGVKD. This CDR3 spans 14 amino acids.